This TCR beta chain was sequenced for a study of T cell repertoires in cytomegalovirus infection (dated by TCRdb to 2018 to 2020). At the level of the whole study: Donor HLA type was relevant to the analysis, because carriage of CMV infection together with the matching HLA type was indicated by public TCR beta signatures.

Ten or more counts support this clonotype. The antigen it recognizes is unknown. No base quality information exists; no much larger clone differs at one position. The sequencing machine was an Illumina HiSeq 1500. TCRdb applied fastp at Q25 and MiXCR to the public reads, then kept only in-frame beta chains. Every distinct CDR3 protein forms one entry, paired with its most common genes and DNA. The sample table records approximately 490,000 distinct CDR3 sequences; about 11% of these occur just once. The ten largest clonotypes hold approximately 10% of the sample. Findings and caveats that apply to the study as a whole: The ex vivo response was dominated by HLA-C-restricted CMV-specific TCR beta clonotypes, and the single most frequent clonotype in two of eight donors was supplied by these HLA-C-restricted clonotypes. Carriers of CMV infection plus the relevant HLA type were discriminated by the cumulative frequency of public TCR beta family members in the study cohort and in an independent roughly 380-donor cohort.

V loses 0 bases of germline sequence and J loses 6 bases, and the interval between the two ends is 14 bases. Sequences SGHAT (CDR1) and FQNNGV (CDR2) are obtained from the germline V gene. Taken from cysteine to phenylalanine, the CDR3 has 15 residues. The read is trimmed to its CDR3 DNA, 45 bases read in frame from base 1. This sequence originates from a human donor in good health (CMV status not recorded). Some clones in this sample may be carry-over from other donors' samples. The V and J segments used are TRBV11-2 and TRBJ1-2, and perhaps TRBD1 as D gene, on 6 matching bases. Sequencing used PBMCs. The nucleotide sequence is TGTGCCAGCAGCTTAGATCCCAGGACAGAAGATGGCTACACCTTC. Its translation reads: CASSLDPRTEDGYTF.